One and the same sample provided the 15 T cell receptor beta chains below, sequenced in a study of identifying expanded T cells in peripheral blood. The table came from immunoSEQ multiplex PCR; TCRdb's copy has only in-frame clones and leaves some out. Altogether around 95,000 clones are present, 80% to 90% being singletons, with the ten largest covering just over 5.5%. The sequencing input was blood. All receptors derive from a person aged 18 to 70 in good health.

The V call is TRBV10-3, the J call TRBJ2-6, with no clear D. CDR1 ENHRY and CDR2 SYGVKD come from the germline V gene. Trimming shortened V by 3 bases and J by 1 base, and 16 bases separated the two germline ends. CDR3 length: 18 residues. CDR3 protein: CAISDITALDSGANVLTF. The CDR3 DNA reads TGTGCCATCAGTGATATTACAGCTCTTGATTCTGGGGCCAACGTCCTGACTTTC.

This clone occurred once. Written as DNA, the CDR3 is TGTGCCAGCAGCCAAGGTGCCGGGACAGGTTATGGCTACACCTTC. Its translation is CASSQGAGTGYGYTF. V usage is TRBV14 and J usage is TRBJ1-2; TRBD1 matches 8 bases. CDR3 length: 15 amino acids. V gave up 1 base and J gave up 5 bases; unmatched junction bases: 6. Germline CDR1 SGHDN, CDR2 FVKESK.

V usage is TRBV13 and J usage is TRBJ2-3; 8 bases line up with TRBD2. After removal of 5 bases from V and 5 bases from J, the junction contained 9 bases not matched to a gene. The germline V gene encodes CDR1 PRHDT and CDR2 FYEKMQ (reference sequence). The CDR3 sequence is 15 residues long. For the CDR3, the DNA is TGTGCCAGCAGCCGCTCGGGGGGGCCGATAGATACGCAGTATTTT. It is translated as CASSRSGGPIDTQYF.

This rearrangement joins TRBV19 to TRBJ2-5, with 7 bases matching TRBD2. The CDR3 loop spans 14 amino acids. J lost 5 bases, V lost 3 bases, and 6 bases had no gene match. Germline loops: CDR1 LNHDA, CDR2 SQIVND (reference sequence). CDR3: CASSIAGAGETQYF. The DNA of the CDR3 is TGTGCCAGTAGTATTGCGGGAGCGGGGGAGACCCAGTACTTC.

The chain uses TRBV27 and TRBJ1-1; 7 nucleotides agree with TRBD1. The CDR3 consists of 15 residues. Trimming took 3 bases from V and 3 from J; bases not matched to a gene: 7. The germline V gene encodes CDR1 MNHEY and CDR2 SMNVEV (reference sequence). The CDR3 DNA follows: TGTGCCAGCAGTTTTTCCTCAACAGGGGACACTGAAGCTTTCTTT. It codes for CASSFSSTGDTEAFF.

This rearrangement joins TRBV6-1 to TRBJ1-1; no firm D call. The CDR3 has 16 residues. The germline CDR1 and CDR2 sequences are MNHNS and SASEGT. V lost 0 bases to trimming and J lost 1 base, with 12 bases between them. In DNA, the CDR3 is TGTGCCAGCAGTGAAGCGCAAGGACGGAAGAACACTGAAGCTTTCTTT. Its translation is CASSEAQGRKNTEAFF.

The rearrangement links TRBV5-4 to TRBJ1-6; TRBD1 matches 8 bases. The V gene end was trimmed by 4 bases and the J gene end by 6 bases; junction bases not matched to a gene: 9. Germline assignment: CDR1 SGHNT and CDR2 YYREEE (reference sequence). The CDR3 totals 16 residues. For the CDR3, the DNA is TGTGCCAGCAGCCCCGCCGACAGGGGATTTAATTCACCCCTCCACTTT. Its protein is CASSPADRGFNSPLHF. The entire variable domain, with the rest obtained from reference TRBV5-4 and TRBJ1-6, is as follows: ETGVTQSPTHLIKTRGQQVTLRCSSQSGHNTVSWYQQALGQGPQFIFQYYREEENGRGNFPPRFSGLQFPNYSSELNVNALELDDSALYLCASSPADRGFNSPLHFGNGTRLTVT.

The DNA of the CDR3 is TGTGCCAGCTCACCGCTTAATGAGGGGGGAGATACGCAGTATTTT. This encodes CASSPLNEGGDTQYF. The chain links TRBV18 to TRBJ2-3, with D perhaps TRBD1 or TRBD2 (6 bases each). The CDR3 extends over 15 amino acids. V was clipped by 3 bases and J by 5 bases, with 15 bases between them. Per germline, CDR1 KGHSH and CDR2 LQKENI.

This chain joins TRBV9 and TRBJ2-5; 8 nucleotides agree with TRBD2. Germline CDR1 reads SGDLS; CDR2 reads YYNGEE. J was trimmed by 5 bases and V by 0 bases; bases with no gene match: 9. This CDR3 contains 16 residues. CDR3 sequence: CASSVAGAGAFETQYF. The DNA of the CDR3 is TGTGCCAGCAGCGTAGCGGGAGCGGGGGCTTTTGAGACCCAGTACTTC.

This clone showed up just once. The V and J genes are TRBV5-4 and TRBJ1-2; D perhaps matches TRBD1 (6 bases). Germline CDR1 is SGHNT and CDR2 is YYREEE (reference sequence). The V end lost 4 bases, the J end lost 6 bases, and 16 bases lay between the germline ends. This CDR3 region has 14 residues. CDR3: CASSLPGQGNGYTF. DNA for the CDR3: TGTGCCAGCAGCCTACCGGGACAAGGGAATGGCTACACCTTC. The entire variable domain, with the rest obtained from reference TRBV5-4 and TRBJ1-2, is as follows: ETGVTQSPTHLIKTRGQQVTLRCSSQSGHNTVSWYQQALGQGPQFIFQYYREEENGRGNFPPRFSGLQFPNYSSELNVNALELDDSALYLCASSLPGQGNGYTFGSGTRLTVV.

The V and J genes are TRBV4-1 and TRBJ1-2; no reliable D call. CDR1 is MGHRA and CDR2 is YSYEKL in the germline V gene. Deletions cut 0 bases from V and 4 bases from J, with 12 bases between. This CDR3 contains 15 residues. In nucleotides, the CDR3 is TGCGCCAGCAGCCAAGATACTAGACCGGTCTATGGCTACACCTTC. The encoded protein is CASSQDTRPVYGYTF.

The J gene is TRBJ2-3, the V gene TRBV5-1, with TRBD1 identical over 9 bases. The CDR3 totals 15 residues. Germline CDR1 SGHRS, CDR2 YFSETQ. The ends lost 5 bases at V and 4 bases at J; junction bases unmatched: 8. CDR3 sequence: CASRQTGGLADTQYF. As DNA, the CDR3 is TGCGCCAGCAGGCAGACAGGGGGGTTGGCAGATACGCAGTATTTT. Drawing the rest from reference TRBV5-1 and TRBJ2-3, the complete variable domain is KAGVTQTPRYLIKTRGQQVTLSCSPISGHRSVSWYQQTPGQGLQFLFEYFSETQRNKGNFPGRFSGRQFSNSRSEMNVSTLELGDSALYLCASRQTGGLADTQYFGPGTRLTVL.

This clone was detected once. The chain employs TRBV2 and TRBJ2-7; the match to TRBD2 covers 11 bases. The CDR3 covers 15 residues. CDR1 SNHLY and CDR2 FYNNEI come from the germline V gene. V lost 5 bases, J lost 2 bases, and 5 bases stayed unmatched. CDR3 in DNA: TGTGCCAGCAGTTCCCGTAGCGGGAGGGCCTACGAGCAGTACTTC. Translating gives CASSSRSGRAYEQYF.

The chain joins TRBV2 to TRBJ2-1; D is possibly TRBD1 or TRBD2 (5 bases each). V lost 7 bases, J lost 9 bases, and 19 bases lay in between. CDR3 length equals 14 residues. Germline loops: CDR1 SNHLY, CDR2 FYNNEI. The CDR3 reads CASMAVGARGEQFF. The CDR3 coding sequence is TGTGCCAGCATGGCGGTGGGAGCGAGGGGTGAGCAGTTCTTC.

The chain couples TRBV6-1 to TRBJ2-7; D is unresolved. V was trimmed by 6 bases and J by 0 bases, leaving 15 bases between them. Germline CDR1 MNHNS, CDR2 SASEGT. CDR3 length: 15 residues. The CDR3 spells CASRRSGPYSYEQYF. DNA of the CDR3: TGTGCCAGCAGGCGTTCCGGGCCTTACTCCTACGAGCAGTACTTC.